This TCR beta chain was profiled in a study of cytomegalovirus exposure and HLA in healthy donors. Primers for the PCR totalled 60 Vbeta and 13 Jbeta. Method: immunoSEQ multiplex PCR; TCRdb's copy keeps in-frame clones and lacks some. The sample has about 94,000 clones, roughly 86% seen once. To note about this clone: The antigen is undetermined.

Overall study results and limits: Whilst most TCR sequences proved rare, a subset of public TCRs occurred across many donors. V- and J-gene trimming of TCR beta was linked (in a later analysis) to a missense DCLRE1C variant. According to a later analysis, donors in an Asian-associated ancestry cluster reportedly had fewer N-insertions than the roughly 670-donor mean. Sequencing likely caused a cluster of highly shared sequence variants.

This CDR3 has 10 amino acids. V gave up 5 bases and J gave up 4 bases, with 4 bases separating them. Per germline, CDR1 DFQATT and CDR2 SNEGSKA (reference sequence). The TCR sequence derives from a human donor in good health. The rearrangement links TRBV20-1 to TRBJ2-3; no definite D call. The sample consisted of PBMCs. CDR3 nucleotide sequence: TGCAGTGCTCGCGCAGATACGCAGTATTTT. Protein product: CSARADTQYF.